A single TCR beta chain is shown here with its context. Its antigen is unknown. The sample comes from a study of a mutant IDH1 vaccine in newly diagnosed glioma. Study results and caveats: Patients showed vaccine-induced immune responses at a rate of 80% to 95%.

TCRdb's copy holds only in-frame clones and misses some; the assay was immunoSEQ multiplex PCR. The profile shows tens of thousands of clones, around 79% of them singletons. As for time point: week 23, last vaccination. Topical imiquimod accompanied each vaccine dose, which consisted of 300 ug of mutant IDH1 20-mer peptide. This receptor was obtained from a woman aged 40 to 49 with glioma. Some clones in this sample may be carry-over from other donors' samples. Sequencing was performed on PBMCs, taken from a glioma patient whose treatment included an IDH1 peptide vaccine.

The DNA of the CDR3 is TGTGCCAGCAGCTTGGCCGGGACATCCCGGGCCTACGAGCAGTACTTC. It yields the protein CASSLAGTSRAYEQYF. The V call is TRBV5-6, the J call TRBJ2-7, with D perhaps TRBD1 (6 bases). Trimming removed 0 bases at V and 2 bases at J, with 15 bases between. Germline CDR1 is SGHDT and CDR2 is YYEEEE. The CDR3 loop spans 16 amino acids.